Sequencing of this T cell receptor beta chain was carried out in a study of T-cell reconstitution after alpha-beta-depleted transplantation in children. Germline CDR1 and CDR2: KGHDR and SFDVKD. The CDR3 length is 14 residues. The J segment lost 5 bases and the V segment lost 1 base, leaving 1 base of the junction unmatched. This clonotype turned up a few times. For TCRbeta, the library was prepared with unique molecular identifiers. TCRdb re-analysed the PCR reads in MiXCR, keeping a single row per CDR3 protein. The sample yields some 390,000 distinct CDR3 sequences, roughly 20% seen once. The source of this sequence is a human donor who donated a stem cell graft to a child with acute myeloid leukemia. The chain recombines TRBV24-1 with TRBJ2-1, with 7 positions matching TRBD1. The specimen comprised PBMCs from the stem cell graft donor, sampled from the stem cell graft. The CDR3, as DNA: TGTGCCACCAGTGATTTCGGACAGGACAATGAGCAGTTCTTC. Its translation is CATSDFGQDNEQFF.